This paragraph covers one TCR beta chain sequence. The antigen is undetermined. Primers included in the PCR were 60 Vbeta and 13 Jbeta primers. TCRdb's copy holds only in-frame clones and misses some; the assay was immunoSEQ multiplex PCR. There are 130,000 or so clones in the sample, with about 2.2% held by the top ten. This entry comes from a study of cytomegalovirus exposure and HLA in healthy donors. V was pared by 6 bases and J by 2 bases, with 8 bases of the junction left unmatched. The CDR3 is 17 amino acids. Per germline, CDR1 MNHEY and CDR2 SMNVEV (reference sequence). General study results and limits: The study dropped some indistinguishable V segments, TRBV6-2 and TRBV6-3 among them. There were a few CMV-associated chains whose specificity for CMV antigens was confirmed in vitro.

Material: PBMCs. The J gene is TRBJ2-6, the V gene TRBV27, with 9 bases matching TRBD1. The receptor was isolated from a woman aged 18 to 35 in good health and CMV-seronegative. Here the CDR3 reads CASSLNRDRAGANVLTF. The CDR3 DNA is TGTGCCAGCAGCCTAAACCGGGACAGGGCTGGGGCCAACGTCCTGACTTTC.